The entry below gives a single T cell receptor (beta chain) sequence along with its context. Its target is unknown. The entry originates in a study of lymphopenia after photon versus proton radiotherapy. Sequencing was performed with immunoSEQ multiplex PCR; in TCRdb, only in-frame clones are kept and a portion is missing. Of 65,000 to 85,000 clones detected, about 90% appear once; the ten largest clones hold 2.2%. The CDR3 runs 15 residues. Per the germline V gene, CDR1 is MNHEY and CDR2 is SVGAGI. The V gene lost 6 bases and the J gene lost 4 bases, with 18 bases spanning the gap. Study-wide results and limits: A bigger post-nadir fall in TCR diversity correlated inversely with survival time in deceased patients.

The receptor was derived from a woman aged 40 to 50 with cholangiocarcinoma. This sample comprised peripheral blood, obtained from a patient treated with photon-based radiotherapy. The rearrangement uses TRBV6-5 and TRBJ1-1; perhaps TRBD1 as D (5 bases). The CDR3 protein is CASSLDSLGSTEAFF. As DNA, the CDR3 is TGTGCCAGCAGCCTCGACAGCTTAGGGAGCACTGAAGCTTTCTTT.